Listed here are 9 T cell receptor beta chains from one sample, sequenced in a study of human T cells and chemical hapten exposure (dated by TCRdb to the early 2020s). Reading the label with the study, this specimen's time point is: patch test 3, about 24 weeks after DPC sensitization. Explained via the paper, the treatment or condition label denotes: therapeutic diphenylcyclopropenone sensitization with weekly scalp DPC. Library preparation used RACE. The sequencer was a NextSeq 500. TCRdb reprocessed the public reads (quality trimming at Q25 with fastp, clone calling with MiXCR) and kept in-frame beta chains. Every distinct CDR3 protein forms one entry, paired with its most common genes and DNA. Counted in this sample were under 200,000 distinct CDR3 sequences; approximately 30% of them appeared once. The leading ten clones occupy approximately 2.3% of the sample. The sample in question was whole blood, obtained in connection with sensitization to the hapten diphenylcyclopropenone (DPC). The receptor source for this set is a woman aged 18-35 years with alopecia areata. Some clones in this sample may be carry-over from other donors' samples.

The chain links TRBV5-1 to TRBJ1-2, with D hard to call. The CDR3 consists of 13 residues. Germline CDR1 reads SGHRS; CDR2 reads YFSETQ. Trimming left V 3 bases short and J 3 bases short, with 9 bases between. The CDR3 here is CASSSHLDYGYTF. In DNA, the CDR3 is TGCGCCAGCAGCTCGCACCTGGACTATGGCTACACCTTC.

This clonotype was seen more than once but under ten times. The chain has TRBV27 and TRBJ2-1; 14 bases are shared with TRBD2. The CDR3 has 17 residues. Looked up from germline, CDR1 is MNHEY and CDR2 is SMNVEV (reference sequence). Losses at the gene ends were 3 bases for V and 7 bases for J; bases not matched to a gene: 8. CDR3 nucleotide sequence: TGTGCCAGCAGTTTCCCGACTAGCGGGAGGGCGGGGAATGAGCAGTTCTTC. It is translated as CASSFPTSGRAGNEQFF.

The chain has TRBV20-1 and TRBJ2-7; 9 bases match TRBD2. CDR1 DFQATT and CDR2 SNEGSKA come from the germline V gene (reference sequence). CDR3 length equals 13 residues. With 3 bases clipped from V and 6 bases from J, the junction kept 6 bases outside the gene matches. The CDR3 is CSASRVAGVEQYF. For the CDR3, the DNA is TGCAGTGCTAGCCGGGTAGCGGGAGTCGAGCAGTACTTC.

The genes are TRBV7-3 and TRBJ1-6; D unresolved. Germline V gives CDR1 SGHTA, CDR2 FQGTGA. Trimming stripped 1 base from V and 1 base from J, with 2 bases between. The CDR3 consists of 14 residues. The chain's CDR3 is CASSLKSYNSPLHF. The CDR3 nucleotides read TGTGCCAGCAGCTTAAAATCCTATAATTCACCCCTCCACTTT. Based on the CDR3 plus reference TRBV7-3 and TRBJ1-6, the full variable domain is GAGVSQTPSNKVTEKGKYVELRCDPISGHTALYWYRQSLGQGPEFLIYFQGTGAADDSGLPNDRFFAVRPEGSVSTLKIQRTERGDSAVYLCASSLKSYNSPLHFGNGTRLTVT.

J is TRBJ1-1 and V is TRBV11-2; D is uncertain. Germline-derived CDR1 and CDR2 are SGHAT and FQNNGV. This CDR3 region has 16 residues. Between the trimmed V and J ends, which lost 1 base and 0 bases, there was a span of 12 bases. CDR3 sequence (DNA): TGTGCCAGCAGCTTAGGAGCTGGGCCCCTGAACACTGAAGCTTTCTTT. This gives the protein CASSLGAGPLNTEAFF.

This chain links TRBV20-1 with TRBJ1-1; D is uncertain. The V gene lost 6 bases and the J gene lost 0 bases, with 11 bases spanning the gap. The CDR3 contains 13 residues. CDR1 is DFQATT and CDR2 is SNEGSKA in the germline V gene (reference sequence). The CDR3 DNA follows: TGCAGTGCGGTCAAGGCCATGAACACTGAAGCTTTCTTT. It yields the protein CSAVKAMNTEAFF.

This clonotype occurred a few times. CDR3 sequence (DNA): TGTGCCAGCAGCTTAGGGCAGCTAAATCAGCCCCAGCATTTT. Translation: CASSLGQLNQPQHF. J is TRBJ1-5 and V is TRBV7-2, with D unclear. The CDR3 is 14 amino acids. The germline V and J ends were trimmed by 1 base and 4 bases, with 8 bases remaining between them. Germline-derived CDR1 and CDR2 are SGHTA and FQGNSA.

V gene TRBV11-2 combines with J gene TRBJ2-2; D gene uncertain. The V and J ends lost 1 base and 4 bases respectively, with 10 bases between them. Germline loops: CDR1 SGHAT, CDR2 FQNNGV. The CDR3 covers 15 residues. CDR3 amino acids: CASSLVRSGTGELFF. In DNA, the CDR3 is TGTGCCAGCAGCTTAGTTCGGTCAGGCACCGGGGAGCTGTTTTTT. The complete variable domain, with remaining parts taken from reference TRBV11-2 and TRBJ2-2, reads EAGVAQSPRYKIIEKRQSVAFWCNPISGHATLYWYQQILGQGPKLLIQFQNNGVVDDSQLPKDRFSAERLKGVDSTLKIQPAKLEDSAVYLCASSLVRSGTGELFFGEGSRLTVL.

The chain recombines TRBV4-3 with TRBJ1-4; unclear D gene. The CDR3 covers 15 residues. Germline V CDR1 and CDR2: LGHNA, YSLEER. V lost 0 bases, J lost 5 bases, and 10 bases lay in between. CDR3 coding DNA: TGCGCCAGCAGCCAAGATAAGGGCACGAATGAAAAACTGTTTTTT. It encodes CASSQDKGTNEKLFF.